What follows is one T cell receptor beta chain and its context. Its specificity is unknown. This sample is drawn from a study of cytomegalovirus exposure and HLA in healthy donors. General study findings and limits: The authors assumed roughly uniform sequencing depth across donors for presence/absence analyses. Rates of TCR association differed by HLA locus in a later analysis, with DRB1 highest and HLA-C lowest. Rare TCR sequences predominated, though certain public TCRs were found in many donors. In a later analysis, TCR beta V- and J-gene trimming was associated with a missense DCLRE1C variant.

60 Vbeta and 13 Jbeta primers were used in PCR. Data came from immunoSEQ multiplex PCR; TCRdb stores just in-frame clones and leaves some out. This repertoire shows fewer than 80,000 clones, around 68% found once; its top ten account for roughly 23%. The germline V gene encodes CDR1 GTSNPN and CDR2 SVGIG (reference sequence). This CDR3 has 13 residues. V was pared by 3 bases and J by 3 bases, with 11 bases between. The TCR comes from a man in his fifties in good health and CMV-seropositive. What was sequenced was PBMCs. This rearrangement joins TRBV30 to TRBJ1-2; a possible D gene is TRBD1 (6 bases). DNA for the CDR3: TGTGCCTGGAGCAGGACAGCCTACTATGGCTACACCTTC. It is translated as CAWSRTAYYGYTF.